One and the same sample provided the 12 T cell receptor beta chains below, sequenced in a study of cytomegalovirus exposure and HLA in healthy donors (TCRdb year 2017). Libraries were made using the immunoSEQ multiplex PCR assay. A mixture of 60 forward primers for TCR Vbeta segments and 13 reverse primers for TCR Jbeta segments was used in the multiplex PCR. TCRdb mirrors the immuneACCESS table, restricted to in-frame sequences. Some clones are absent from its copies; in checked studies, under half trace to an unresolved V gene, and the reason for the others is unknown. This sample gives about 110,000 clones in total; around three quarters of them show up just once. The ten most abundant clones make up roughly 0.9% of the sample. Sequenced material: PBMCs. These receptors all stem from a woman between 25 and 40 years old in good health and CMV-seronegative.

V usage is TRBV4-3 and J usage is TRBJ1-1; no reliable D call. Trimming took off 0 bases at V and 5 bases at J, with 7 bases between the two ends. Per germline, CDR1 LGHNA and CDR2 YSLEER. This CDR3 contains 13 residues. The CDR3 sequence: CASSQDEATEAFF. The CDR3 DNA is TGCGCCAGCAGCCAAGATGAGGCGACTGAAGCTTTCTTT.

V gene TRBV4-3 combines with J gene TRBJ2-7; tentatively, D is TRBD1 (6 bases). The CDR3 is 15 amino acids. V lost 1 base and J 6 bases, leaving 16 bases between the germline ends. Germline-derived CDR1 and CDR2 are LGHNA and YSLEER. The CDR3 protein is CASSQVRDNSGEQYF. The CDR3 DNA reads TGCGCCAGCAGCCAAGTGAGGGACAACAGCGGCGAGCAGTACTTC.

The genes are TRBV30 and TRBJ1-5; D is possibly TRBD1 (6 bases). With 4 bases removed from V and 0 bases from J, the gap between germline ends came to 10 bases. The germline CDR1 and CDR2 sequences are GTSNPN and SVGIG (reference sequence). The CDR3 is 14 residues long. The CDR3 nucleotides are TGTGCCTGGACAACAGGGAGTAGCAATCAGCCCCAGCATTTT. Residues: CAWTTGSSNQPQHF.

The genes are TRBV5-1 and TRBJ2-7; D gene ambiguous. V lost 4 bases to trimming and J lost 9 bases, with 14 bases between them. The CDR3 covers 12 residues. The germline CDR1 and CDR2 sequences are SGHRS and YFSETQ. The CDR3 loop reads CASSHDQAGQYF. The CDR3 bases are TGCGCCAGCAGCCATGATCAAGCAGGGCAGTACTTC.

The chain recombines TRBV5-1 with TRBJ1-1; D is perhaps TRBD1 (6 bases). The CDR3 covers 16 residues. Germline V CDR1 and CDR2: SGHRS, YFSETQ. V lost 1 base and J lost 3, with 16 bases in between. The CDR3: CASSLFGGREDTEAFF. CDR3 nucleotides: TGCGCCAGCAGCTTGTTTGGGGGCCGAGAGGACACTGAAGCTTTCTTT. The full variable domain, rest sourced from reference TRBV5-1 and TRBJ1-1, is KAGVTQTPRYLIKTRGQQVTLSCSPISGHRSVSWYQQTPGQGLQFLFEYFSETQRNKGNFPGRFSGRQFSNSRSEMNVSTLELGDSALYLCASSLFGGREDTEAFFGQGTRLTVV.

The chain links TRBV7-8 to TRBJ1-2, with 8 bases identical to TRBD1. Per the germline V gene, CDR1 is SGHVS and CDR2 is FQNEAQ. The ends lost 4 bases at V and 4 bases at J; junction bases unmatched: 8. The CDR3 loop spans 15 amino acids. CDR3 bases: TGTGCCAGCAGCTCGCCCTCGGGACAGGCCTATGGCTACACCTTC. It specifies CASSSPSGQAYGYTF.

This clone was counted only a few times. V gene TRBV19 combines with J gene TRBJ1-1; tentative D call: TRBD1 (5 bases). The CDR3 loop spans 13 amino acids. V was shortened by 3 bases and J by 3 bases, with 8 bases between the two germline ends. CDR1 is LNHDA and CDR2 is SQIVND in the germline V gene (reference sequence). The CDR3 sequence: CASSIGGYTEAFF. DNA of the CDR3: TGTGCCAGTAGTATTGGGGGGTACACTGAAGCTTTCTTT. Full variable domain (outside the CDR3, taken from reference TRBV19 and TRBJ1-1): DGGITQSPKYLFRKEGQNVTLSCEQNLNHDAMYWYRQDPGQGLRLIYYSQIVNDFQKGDIAEGYSVSREKKESFPLTVTSAQKNPTAFYLCASSIGGYTEAFFGQGTRLTVV.

The chain links TRBV7-2 to TRBJ2-7; 7 nucleotides align to TRBD1. CDR1 is SGHTA, CDR2 FQGNSA, per germline. Unmatched junction bases numbered 8, after V lost 2 bases and J lost 4 bases. This CDR3 contains 15 residues. In DNA, the CDR3 is TGTGCCAGCAGCTTAACCCAAAAGGGGGCGTACGAGCAGTACTTC. Its protein product is CASSLTQKGAYEQYF. The variable domain in full, completed from reference TRBV7-2 and TRBJ2-7, reads GAGVSQSPSNKVTEKGKDVELRCDPISGHTALYWYRQSLGQGLEFLIYFQGNSAPDKSGLPSDRFSAERTGGSVSTLTIQRTQQEDSAVYLCASSLTQKGAYEQYFGPGTRLTVT.

The rearrangement links TRBV5-1 to TRBJ2-1; 13 bases agree with TRBD2. V was pared by 0 bases and J by 12 bases, with 12 bases of the junction left unmatched. Germline lookup yields CDR1 SGHRS and CDR2 YFSETQ. The CDR3 covers 17 residues. The CDR3 sequence is CASSLAPRTSGRAGQFF. CDR3 DNA: TGCGCCAGCAGCTTGGCTCCTCGAACTAGCGGGAGGGCCGGGCAGTTCTTC.

Here the CDR3 reads CASSWDRGPDTEAFF. CDR3 DNA sequence: TGTGCCAGCAGCTGGGACAGGGGGCCGGACACTGAAGCTTTCTTT. This sequence joins TRBV5-4 and TRBJ1-1; 12 bases line up with TRBD1. Germline values: CDR1 SGHNT, CDR2 YYREEE (reference sequence). V lost 3 bases, J lost 3 bases, and 3 bases stayed unmatched. The CDR3 extends over 15 amino acids.

The V and J genes are TRBV5-6 and TRBJ1-1; D is possibly TRBD1 (6 bases). Trimming removed 1 base from V and 6 bases from J, with 10 bases in between. CDR1 SGHDT and CDR2 YYEEEE come from the germline V gene. CDR3 length equals 13 residues. CDR3 sequence reads: CASSLSSGAEAFF. The CDR3 region has the DNA TGTGCCAGCAGCTTGTCCTCAGGGGCTGAAGCTTTCTTT.

V is TRBV5-6 and J is TRBJ2-7, with a weak D call TRBD2 (5 bases). Germline V gene sequence: CDR1 SGHDT, CDR2 YYEEEE. Trimming stripped 4 bases from V and 1 base from J, with 9 bases between. The CDR3 sequence is 13 residues long. This chain's CDR3 is CASSILGSYEQYF. The CDR3, as DNA: TGTGCCAGCAGCATACTAGGGTCCTACGAGCAGTACTTC.